Listed here are 9 T cell receptor beta chains from one sample, sequenced in a study of T cell responses to AZD1222 COVID-19 vaccine. TCRdb's copy holds only in-frame clones and misses some; the assay was immunoSEQ multiplex PCR. The sample shows 150,000 to 200,000 clones, around 94% of them seen only once. The sample was peripheral blood, taken 28 days after the second dose of the MenACWY control vaccine. These receptor sequences come from an adult who received the MenACWY meningococcal vaccine as a control.

In DNA, the CDR3 is TGTGCCAGCAGCGCCCGACAGGGGCGGTACGAGCAGTACTTC. This encodes CASSARQGRYEQYF. The V and J genes are TRBV7-9 and TRBJ2-7, with TRBD1 matching over 8 bases. Germline V gene data show CDR1 as SEHNR and CDR2 as FQNEAQ (reference sequence). CDR3 size: 14 residues. The V gene end was trimmed by 5 bases and the J gene end by 4 bases; junction bases not matched to a gene: 7.

The gene calls are TRBV7-9 and TRBJ1-4, with D perhaps matching TRBD1 (5 bases). The ends were cut back, 5 bases at V and 2 bases at J, with 15 bases in the middle. CDR1 is SEHNR and CDR2 is FQNEAQ in the germline V gene (reference sequence). The length of the CDR3 is 16 residues. The CDR3 DNA reads as TGTGCCAGCAGCCCAACTGGGGGAACCACTAATGAAAAACTGTTTTTT. It encodes CASSPTGGTTNEKLFF.

The chain links TRBV5-1 to TRBJ1-3, with D unresolved. The CDR3 has 13 residues. The V gene lost 2 bases and the J gene lost 2 bases, with 5 bases spanning the gap. Germline CDR1 reads SGHRS; CDR2 reads YFSETQ. The chain's CDR3 is CASSFTAGNTIYF. For the CDR3, the DNA is TGCGCCAGCAGCTTTACAGCTGGAAACACCATATATTTT.

The chain has TRBV5-5 and TRBJ2-3; unclear D gene. The germline V gene encodes CDR1 SGHKS and CDR2 YYEKEE (reference sequence). The CDR3 runs 12 residues. The germline V and J ends were trimmed by 1 base and 5 bases, with 5 bases remaining between them. CDR3 in amino acids: CASSLTGDTQYF. The DNA for the CDR3 is TGTGCCAGCAGCTTGACGGGAGATACGCAGTATTTT.

The chain combines TRBV5-5 with TRBJ2-7, with 8 positions matching TRBD1. V was pared by 4 bases and J by 2 bases, with 8 bases of the junction left unmatched. This CDR3 spans 15 amino acids. The germline V gene has CDR1 SGHKS and CDR2 YYEKEE (reference sequence). CDR3 sequence (DNA): TGTGCCAGCAGCCCCCCCGGGACAGGAGCCTACGAGCAGTACTTC. Its protein is CASSPPGTGAYEQYF.

As DNA, the CDR3 is TGTGCCAGCAGTTTGACGTCCGGGACAGGGAGGTATCAGCCCCAGCATTTT. Amino acid sequence: CASSLTSGTGRYQPQHF. The chain couples TRBV28 to TRBJ1-5; 9 bases map to TRBD1. The CDR3 has 17 residues. From germline, CDR1 is MDHEN and CDR2 SYDVKM. J was trimmed by 5 bases and V by 3 bases; bases with no gene match: 11.

This chain connects TRBV25-1 to TRBJ2-1, with D tentatively TRBD2 (6 bases). The CDR3 is 15 amino acids. Deletions cut 1 base from V and 1 base from J, with 8 bases between. Germline lookup yields CDR1 MGHDK and CDR2 SYGVNS. CDR3 nucleotide sequence: TGTGCCAGCAGTGAATGGGGAGGATCCTACAATGAGCAGTTCTTC. Its protein product is CASSEWGGSYNEQFF.

The chain recombines TRBV27 with TRBJ2-3; the D is unclear. Trimming removed 8 bases from V and 6 bases from J, with 12 bases in between. The germline V gene encodes CDR1 MNHEY and CDR2 SMNVEV (reference sequence). This CDR3 is 12 amino acids long. The CDR3 is CASGPFEDTQYF. The CDR3 DNA sequence: TGTGCCAGCGGGCCTTTCGAGGATACGCAGTATTTT.

This chain connects TRBV6-2 or TRBV6-3 to TRBJ2-1; TRBD2 agrees at 12 bases. V lost 6 bases to trimming and J lost 3 bases; unmatched junction nucleotides: 12. Germline loops: CDR1 MNHEY, CDR2 SVGEGT. This CDR3 region has 18 residues. The CDR3 sequence: CASSPLVASGRVYNEQFF. The CDR3 DNA follows: TGTGCCAGCAGCCCCCTAGTGGCTAGCGGGAGGGTCTACAATGAGCAGTTCTTC.